This passage covers 5 T cell receptor beta chains from one sample sequenced in a study of blood T cell repertoires in COVID-19. The method was immunoSEQ multiplex PCR; TCRdb's version includes in-frame clones alone and lacks a portion of them. The sample records about 160,000 clones, approximately 84% being singletons. Sequencing used PBMCs or T cells enriched from blood (not recorded which). All receptors derive from a woman aged 45-60 years who had recovered from COVID-19.

V and J are TRBV12-3 or TRBV12-4 and TRBJ2-5; D perhaps matches TRBD1 (5 bases). Trimming cost V 5 bases and J 5 bases, with 12 bases left between them. The CDR3 is 13 amino acids. The CDR3 protein is CASSTGARETQYF. The DNA for the CDR3 is TGTGCCAGCAGTACAGGCGCACGGGAGACCCAGTACTTC.

J is TRBJ2-7 and V is TRBV6-5; 11 bases fit TRBD2. The CDR3 runs to 13 residues. CDR1 MNHEY and CDR2 SVGAGI come from the germline V gene. V lost 8 bases to trimming and J lost 7 bases; unmatched junction nucleotides: 7. The CDR3 nucleotides are TGTGCCAGCCGCGGACTAGCGGGCAGGGAGCAGTACTTC. Amino acids: CASRGLAGREQYF.

The chain is built from TRBV19 and TRBJ2-5; D gene ambiguous. Trimming removed 1 base from V and 2 bases from J, with 8 bases in between. CDR3 length equals 14 residues. The V gene's germline CDR1 is LNHDA and CDR2 SQIVND (reference sequence). For the CDR3, the DNA is TGTGCCAGTAGTATAGGTCACTCTCAAGAGACCCAGTACTTC. Translating gives CASSIGHSQETQYF.

This chain connects TRBV7-8 to TRBJ2-7; TRBD2 agrees at 7 bases. Germline CDR1 is SGHVS and CDR2 is FQNEAQ. The CDR3 contains 15 residues. Trimming took 1 base from V and 1 from J; bases not matched to a gene: 4. The CDR3 protein is CASSLVGGSSYEQYF. CDR3 coding DNA: TGTGCCAGCAGCTTAGTGGGCGGGAGTTCCTACGAGCAGTACTTC.

The chain combines TRBV5-1 with TRBJ1-4; no firm D call. Trimming removed 4 bases at V and 0 bases at J, with 16 bases between. Germline V gene lookup returns CDR1 SGHRS and CDR2 YFSETQ. This CDR3 comprises 17 residues. CDR3 region: CASSDPGLASTNEKLFF. The DNA of the CDR3 is TGCGCCAGCAGCGATCCGGGTCTTGCCTCAACTAATGAAAAACTGTTTTTT.